This T cell receptor (beta chain) was recorded in a study of PD-L1 blockade in urothelial cancer (TCRdb year 2017). Turning to the overall study: All patients started therapy around 2014 and received atezolizumab 1,200 mg intravenously every 3 weeks. About 85% of the roughly 30 patients were males with bladder-origin urothelial cancer, and about 65% of the roughly 30 reported a prior smoking history. An ECOG performance status of 0 or 1 was recorded for the patients, and 0 to 3 prior chemotherapy regimens had been received by the patients. Blood samples were analyzed at two time points: 3 weeks after treatment start (second dose) and 6 weeks after treatment start. Blood samples gave a median of around 130,000 T cells and 77,000 or so unique TCRs, with a median clonality of approximately 0.08. Somatic, immune and clinical correlates of response to PD-L1 blockade with atezolizumab in urothelial cancer were the focus of an exploratory multi-omic analysis. Pretreatment tumor samples, along with matched peripheral blood serially collected before and after atezolizumab treatment, were subjected to TCR sequencing. Progression-free survival longer than 6 months counted as durable clinical benefit, and TCR features were additionally tested against both progression-free and overall survival. Whole exome sequencing and RNA sequencing of pretreatment tumors were performed alongside TCR sequencing in the same patients. Durable clinical benefit was achieved by nine patients and was not achieved by 20 patients. Twenty-nine patients had pretreatment blood TCR-seq, some 25 had at least one posttreatment blood collection, and some 25 had tumor TCR-seq.

The germline V gene provides CDR1 MNHNS and CDR2 SASEGT. The CDR3 runs 15 residues from the cysteine to the phenylalanine. Here the CDR3 DNA is all that survives: 45 bases in frame from base 1. V was cut back by 1 base and J by 3 bases, leaving a gap of 13 bases between them. Worth noting for this clone: It lacks a known antigen. No much larger clone is present one base from it, and per-base qualities are unavailable.

The time point label for this specimen denotes: pretreatment peripheral blood. A cohort of some 29 patients with locally advanced or metastatic urothelial carcinoma, treated at Memorial Sloan Kettering on a trial protocol, was included. Peripheral blood mononuclear cells were collected pretreatment and during treatment, with between 1 and 8 total time points obtained per patient. The Qiagen DNeasy Blood extraction kit was used to purify genomic DNA from total PBMCs and tumor samples. PBMCs were collected pretreatment and during treatment, and were isolated and stored as previously described. Points the paper makes about the study in general: A pretreatment peripheral blood TCR clonality below the median was linked to improved progression-free and overall survival. Small sample size (n of about 30) and many exploratory analyses mean the results are intended to be hypothesis-generating. Greater expansion of tumor-associated TCR clones in peripheral blood 3 weeks after the start of treatment was observed in patients with durable benefit (n of about 20, p = 0.022).

Synthetic TCR analog templates were spiked into each PCR to estimate absolute template abundance from read counts. The immunoSEQ assay was used to amplify TCRbeta CDR3 regions from genomic DNA with bias-controlled V and J gene primers. Sequencing of rearranged TCRbeta segments was done at approximately 20X coverage. Regarding the original processing steps: Sequencing errors were corrected by clustering, and CDR3s were annotated against IMGT so that V, D and J genes could be assigned. Out-of-frame and stop-codon sequences were excluded, and only productive TCRbeta rearrangements were used in downstream analyses. To compute clonality, Shannon entropy was normalized by the log of the number of unique productive sequences and then subtracted from one. Fisher's exact test with Benjamini-Hochberg correction, at a threshold of adjusted p below 0.01, was used to find clones that differed between time points or between blood and tumor. TCRdb holds this immuneACCESS table with in-frame rearrangements only. Some clones are missing; in checked studies, unresolved V genes explain under half, and the rest has no known cause. D and trimming were read from the DNA, whereas the V and J calls and clone size are those reported in that table. The sample contains around 130,000 clones, 70% to 85% of them found a single time. The ten biggest clones cover 2.5% to 4% of the sample.

The clonotype originates from a man aged 45-65 years with urothelial cancer. The chain is encoded by TRBV6-1 joined to TRBJ2-7; the D gene is perhaps TRBD1, from 5 matching bases. Specimen: PBMCs, collected around atezolizumab (anti-PD-L1) treatment. The CDR3 region has the sequence CASSEGERGFYEQYF. In nucleotide form, the sequence is TGTGCCAGCAGTGAAGGGGAAAGGGGATTCTACGAGCAGTACTTC.